One and the same sample provided the 14 T cell receptor beta chains below, sequenced in a study of spatial heterogeneity in lung cancer. MiXCR was run by TCRdb on the 5' RACE reads, yielding one entry per CDR3 protein. The sample records tens of thousands of distinct CDR3 sequences, about 12% being singletons. Time point defined: sample taken at primary tumor resection. Researchers sequenced whole RNA taken from tumor, nontumor lung or frozen PBMC without sorting. The material sequenced was PBMCs, taken at surgery. Receptors were obtained from a male donor with early-stage non-small cell lung cancer.

Here the CDR3 reads CASSQFAAGSYEQYF. As DNA, the CDR3 is TGTGCCAGCAGCCAATTCGCGGCGGGGTCCTACGAGCAGTACTTC. This chain uses TRBV14 with TRBJ2-7, with D maybe TRBD2 (6 bases). Germline assignment: CDR1 SGHDN and CDR2 FVKESK. V was cut by 2 bases and J by 1 base, with 12 bases left in between. The CDR3 consists of 15 residues.

This clonotype was observed a few times. This chain links TRBV5-1 with TRBJ2-3; D is possibly TRBD2 (6 bases). The V gene lost 0 bases and the J gene lost 5 bases, with 16 bases spanning the gap. The germline V gene has CDR1 SGHRS and CDR2 YFSETQ. The CDR3 spans 16 residues. In DNA form, the CDR3 reads TGCGCCAGCAGCTTGGGGGGTAGCGGTAAGCAAGATACGCAGTATTTT. Protein: CASSLGGSGKQDTQYF. The complete variable domain, with remaining parts taken from reference TRBV5-1 and TRBJ2-3, reads KAGVTQTPRYLIKTRGQQVTLSCSPISGHRSVSWYQQTPGQGLQFLFEYFSETQRNKGNFPGRFSGRQFSNSRSEMNVSTLELGDSALYLCASSLGGSGKQDTQYFGPGTRLTVL.

The genes are TRBV14 and TRBJ2-7, with 8 bases that match TRBD1. The CDR3 is 15 amino acids. Per the germline V gene, CDR1 is SGHDN and CDR2 is FVKESK. V lost 2 bases to trimming and J lost 3 bases; unmatched junction nucleotides: 6. CDR3 sequence (DNA): TGTGCCAGCAGCCAAACCACAGGGGGTGGCTACGAGCAGTACTTC. Its translation: CASSQTTGGGYEQYF.

V gene TRBV29-1 combines with J gene TRBJ1-1, with 8 positions matching TRBD1. V dropped 5 bases and J dropped 7; count of bases not matched to a gene: 9. This CDR3 is 13 amino acids long. Germline values: CDR1 SQVTM, CDR2 ANQGSEA. This chain's CDR3 is CSVQDRVVDEAFF. The CDR3 bases are TGCAGCGTTCAGGACAGGGTCGTAGATGAAGCTTTCTTT.

This clonotype was seen a few times. J is TRBJ1-1 and V is TRBV11-2, with 8 bases matching TRBD1. CDR1 is SGHAT and CDR2 is FQNNGV in the germline V gene. The V and J ends lost 1 base and 3 bases, in that order; junction bases with no gene match: 10. There are 17 residues in the CDR3. The chain's CDR3 is CASSLAAGQGRDTEAFF. The CDR3 nucleotides read TGTGCCAGCAGCTTAGCGGCCGGACAGGGAAGGGACACTGAAGCTTTCTTT.

The genes are TRBV12-3 or TRBV12-4 and TRBJ2-1; D unresolved. V lost 3 bases and J lost 9, with 18 bases in between. There are 15 residues in the CDR3. CDR3 DNA: TGTGCCAGCAGTTTTCAGAGTATCTTAGTGGGTGAGCAGTTCTTC. It specifies CASSFQSILVGEQFF.

This clonotype was counted between two and nine times. The gene calls are TRBV7-2 and TRBJ1-2; D unclear. CDR3 size: 13 residues. V was cut by 5 bases and J by 4 bases, with 11 bases left in between. Germline CDR1 and CDR2: SGHTA and FQGNSA. The CDR3 DNA is TGTGCCAGCAGCGGAGGGCTGACCTATGGCTACACCTTC. Its protein product is CASSGGLTYGYTF.

The chain couples TRBV7-9 to TRBJ2-3; 10 positions match TRBD1. After removal of 3 bases from V and 4 bases from J, the junction contained 10 bases not matched to a gene. The length of the CDR3 is 17 residues. The V gene's germline CDR1 is SEHNR and CDR2 FQNEAQ (reference sequence). In DNA, the CDR3 is TGTGCCAGCAGCTTCCCCCGGACAGGGGGTGTCCCAGATACGCAGTATTTT. Encoded protein: CASSFPRTGGVPDTQYF. Looking up the rest from reference TRBV7-9 and TRBJ2-3 gives the full variable domain: DTGVSQNPRHKITKRGQNVTFRCDPISEHNRLYWYRQTLGQGPEFLTYFQNEAQLEKSRLLSDRFSAERPKGSFSTLEIQRTEQGDSAMYLCASSFPRTGGVPDTQYFGPGTRLTVL.

The chain is built from TRBV7-9 and TRBJ1-2; tentatively, D is TRBD1 (5 bases). CDR1 and CDR2 (germline): SEHNR, FQNEAQ (reference sequence). The CDR3 consists of 13 residues. V lost 5 bases, J lost 3 bases, and 10 bases lay in between. CDR3 DNA: TGTGCCAGCAGCCCCTCGGGGGACTATGGCTACACCTTC. Its protein product is CASSPSGDYGYTF.

Only a few counts were recorded for this clonotype. The CDR3 sequence: CASSLEAVNTEAFF. DNA of the CDR3: TGTGCCAGCAGCTTAGAGGCAGTGAACACTGAAGCTTTCTTT. V gene TRBV7-3 combines with J gene TRBJ1-1; D is unresolved. CDR1 is SGHTA, CDR2 FQGTGA, per germline. The CDR3 loop spans 14 amino acids. V was cut by 2 bases and J by 0 bases, with 7 bases left in between. The full variable domain, with the rest looked up from reference TRBV7-3 and TRBJ1-1, is GAGVSQTPSNKVTEKGKYVELRCDPISGHTALYWYRQSLGQGPEFLIYFQGTGAADDSGLPNDRFFAVRPEGSVSTLKIQRTERGDSAVYLCASSLEAVNTEAFFGQGTRLTVV.

This clonotype was seen repeatedly, ten times or more. The J gene is TRBJ2-2, the V gene TRBV7-9; the D is unclear. V was clipped by 4 bases and J by 7 bases, with 4 bases between them. This CDR3 has 11 residues. Looked up from germline, CDR1 is SEHNR and CDR2 is FQNEAQ (reference sequence). In DNA form, the CDR3 reads TGTGCCAGCAGCTCTGGCGGGGAGCTGTTTTTT. Its protein product is CASSSGGELFF.

The chain employs TRBV14 and TRBJ2-1; tentatively, D is TRBD1 (6 bases). The germline V gene has CDR1 SGHDN and CDR2 FVKESK. The V and J ends lost 0 bases and 7 bases respectively, with 13 bases between them. This CDR3 has 15 residues. The CDR3, as DNA: TGTGCCAGCAGCCAAGATGTATTCACAGGGAATGAGCAGTTCTTC. Translation gives CASSQDVFTGNEQFF.

At least ten counts were recorded for this clonotype. V and J are TRBV7-9 and TRBJ2-7; D may be TRBD2 (5 bases). Germline V lookup: CDR1 SEHNR, CDR2 FQNEAQ (reference sequence). V dropped 3 bases and J dropped 5 bases, with 8 bases sitting between them. The length of the CDR3 is 12 residues. CDR3 in amino acids: CASSFLAHEQYF. The CDR3 bases are TGTGCCAGCAGCTTTCTAGCCCACGAGCAGTACTTC.

The table lists this clonotype with a few counts. This chain joins TRBV5-1 and TRBJ1-2; TRBD1 matches at 7 bases. The CDR3 runs to 13 residues. With V trimmed by 0 bases and J by 7 bases, 3 bases remained unmatched. Germline CDR1 is SGHRS and CDR2 is YFSETQ. The CDR3 DNA is TGCGCCAGCAGCTTGGAGGGGGCGGCTGGCTACACCTTC. Translated: CASSLEGAAGYTF. The complete variable domain, with remaining parts taken from reference TRBV5-1 and TRBJ1-2, reads KAGVTQTPRYLIKTRGQQVTLSCSPISGHRSVSWYQQTPGQGLQFLFEYFSETQRNKGNFPGRFSGRQFSNSRSEMNVSTLELGDSALYLCASSLEGAAGYTFGSGTRLTVV.